The TCR beta chain described here comes from a study of blood T cell repertoires in COVID-19. On the study more broadly: Specimens from acute and convalescent COVID-19 originated in the United States, Italy and Spain. The analysed material was cDNA or gDNA that came from T cells, B-cell-depleted T cells, or PBMCs.

Individuals drawn from approximately 22 US areas were roughly 18 to 95 years old. Authors' analysis steps: Amplifying reference gene primers gave estimates of nucleated cell counts. Data came from immunoSEQ multiplex PCR; TCRdb stores just in-frame clones and leaves some out. V and J calls and clone size come straight from that table; D and trimming were deduced from the DNA. The sample holds 400,000 to 500,000 clones, over 75% seen once. CDR3 length equals 15 residues. V dropped 5 bases and J dropped 8 bases, with 16 bases sitting between them. Germline V gene lookup returns CDR1 SEHNR and CDR2 FQNEAQ (reference sequence).

Sequencing was carried out using PBMCs or T cells enriched from blood (not recorded which). The chain is built from TRBV7-9 and TRBJ1-6; possibly TRBD1 for D (6 bases). This receptor was identified in a woman between 18 and 30 years old who had been exposed to COVID-19. Here the CDR3 reads CASSRGHGLDSPLHF. CDR3 DNA sequence: TGTGCCAGCAGCCGGGGACATGGGTTGGATTCACCCCTCCACTTT.